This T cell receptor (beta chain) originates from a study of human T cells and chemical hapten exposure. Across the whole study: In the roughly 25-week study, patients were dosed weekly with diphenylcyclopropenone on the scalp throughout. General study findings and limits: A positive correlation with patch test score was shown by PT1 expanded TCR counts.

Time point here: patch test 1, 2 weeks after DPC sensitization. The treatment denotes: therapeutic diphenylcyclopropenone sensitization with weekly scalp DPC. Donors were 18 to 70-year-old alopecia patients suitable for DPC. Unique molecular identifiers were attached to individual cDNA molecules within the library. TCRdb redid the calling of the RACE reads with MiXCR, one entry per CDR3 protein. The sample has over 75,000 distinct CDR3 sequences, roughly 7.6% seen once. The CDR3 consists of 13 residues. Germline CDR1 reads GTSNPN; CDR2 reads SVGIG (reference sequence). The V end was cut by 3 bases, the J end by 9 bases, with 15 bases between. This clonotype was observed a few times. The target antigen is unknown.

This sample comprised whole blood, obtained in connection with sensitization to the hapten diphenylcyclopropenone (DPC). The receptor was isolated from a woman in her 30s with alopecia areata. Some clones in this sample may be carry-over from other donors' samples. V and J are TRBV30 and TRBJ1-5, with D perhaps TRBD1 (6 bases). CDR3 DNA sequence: TGTGCCTGGAGAAAGGGGCCCAGGGGGCCCCAGCATTTT. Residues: CAWRKGPRGPQHF.